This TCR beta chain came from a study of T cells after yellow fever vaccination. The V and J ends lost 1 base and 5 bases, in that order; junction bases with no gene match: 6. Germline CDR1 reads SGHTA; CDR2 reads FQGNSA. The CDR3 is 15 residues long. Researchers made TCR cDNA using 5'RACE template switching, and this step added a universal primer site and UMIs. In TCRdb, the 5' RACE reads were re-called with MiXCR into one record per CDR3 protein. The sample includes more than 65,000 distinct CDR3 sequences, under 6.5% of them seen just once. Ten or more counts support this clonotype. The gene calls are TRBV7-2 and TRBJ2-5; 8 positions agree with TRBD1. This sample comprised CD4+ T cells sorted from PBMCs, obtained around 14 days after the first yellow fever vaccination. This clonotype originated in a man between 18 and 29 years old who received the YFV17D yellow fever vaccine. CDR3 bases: TGTGCCAGCAGCTTAGGCGGGACAGGCGGGGAGACCCAGTACTTC. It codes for CASSLGGTGGETQYF.